Included here is one TCR beta chain sequence, with context. The antigen remains unidentified. Trimming took off 1 base at V and 0 bases at J, with 10 bases between the two ends. The CDR3 sequence is 16 residues long. Germline loops: CDR1 SGHTA, CDR2 FQGNSA. The source of the sample is a study of blood T cells in healthy people across ages. Study results and limitations: Age advanced and TCR beta diversity per million T cells fell, roughly linearly. Unsorted PBMCs ruled out conclusive naive versus antigen-experienced comparison.

Primers used in a second PCR of roughly 6 to 11 cycles were a sample-barcoded 5' primer and a J-beta primer mix. Via MiXCR, TCRdb re-called the 5' RACE reads, giving one row per CDR3 protein. The table lists some 900,000 distinct CDR3 sequences, roughly 52% of them singletons. This clonotype was obtained from a man aged 25 to 45 in good health. Sequencing input: blood. The chain has TRBV7-2 and TRBJ1-5; no clear D. Here the CDR3 reads CASSLGESYSNQPQHF. The CDR3 region has the DNA TGTGCCAGCAGCTTAGGGGAGAGCTATAGCAATCAGCCCCAGCATTTT. The full variable domain, its missing parts supplied by reference TRBV7-2 and TRBJ1-5, is GAGVSQSPSNKVTEKGKDVELRCDPISGHTALYWYRQSLGQGLEFLIYFQGNSAPDKSGLPSDRFSAERTGGSVSTLTIQRTQQEDSAVYLCASSLGESYSNQPQHFGDGTRLSIL.